One sample yielded the 25 T cell receptor beta chains listed below, sequenced in a study of identifying expanded T cells in peripheral blood. This table comes from immunoSEQ multiplex PCR, and its TCRdb copy is limited to in-frame clones, with some not included. Of about 94,000 clones listed, roughly 90% are singletons. The sequencing input was blood. The receptors here all came from a person aged 18 to 69 in good health.

This clone appeared a single time. This chain uses TRBV7-3 with TRBJ2-6, with D unclear. Per germline, CDR1 SGHTA and CDR2 FQGTGA. This CDR3 has 15 residues. V shed 8 bases and J shed 0 bases, with 11 bases lying between them. The CDR3 region is CASGSSGSGANVLTF. The CDR3 DNA reads TGTGCCAGCGGGTCCAGTGGCTCTGGGGCCAACGTCCTGACTTTC.

The chain recombines TRBV10-1 with TRBJ1-2; no clear D. Germline CDR1 is WNHNN and CDR2 is SYGVQD (reference sequence). V gave up 2 bases and J gave up 5 bases, with 9 bases separating them. This CDR3 has 13 residues. The CDR3 DNA reads as TGCGCCAGCAGTGAGAGCGGGTGGTATGGCTACACCTTC. Protein: CASSESGWYGYTF.

This chain connects TRBV4-2 to TRBJ2-1; 7 positions match TRBD2. CDR3 length: 16 residues. From germline, CDR1 is LGHNA and CDR2 YNFKEQ. Losses at the gene ends were 0 bases for V and 0 bases for J; bases not matched to a gene: 2. CDR3 sequence reads: CASSQESGVSYNEQFF. For the CDR3, the DNA is TGTGCCAGCAGCCAAGAAAGCGGGGTCTCCTACAATGAGCAGTTCTTC.

The J gene is TRBJ2-1, the V gene TRBV7-9, with D uncertain. Germline V gene lookup returns CDR1 SEHNR and CDR2 FQNEAQ (reference sequence). The CDR3 extends over 15 amino acids. The germline V and J ends were trimmed by 0 bases and 0 bases, with 6 bases remaining between them. Here the CDR3 DNA reads TGTGCCAGCAGCTTAGCAGGCGTCTCCTACAATGAGCAGTTCTTC. This codes for CASSLAGVSYNEQFF.

The table lists this clone with a count of one. The J gene is TRBJ2-3, the V gene TRBV5-1, with D unclear. From germline, CDR1 is SGHRS and CDR2 YFSETQ. Trimming removed 1 base from V and 3 bases from J, with 3 bases in between. CDR3 length equals 12 residues. The CDR3 loop is CASSLMTDTQYF. CDR3 DNA sequence: TGCGCCAGCAGCTTGATGACAGATACGCAGTATTTT.

This clone has only one observation. The V call is TRBV5-1, the J call TRBJ2-3, with TRBD2 as a possible D gene (7 bases). V was cut by 2 bases and J by 7 bases, with 20 bases left in between. The CDR3 contains 16 residues. CDR1 is SGHRS, CDR2 YFSETQ, per germline. This CDR3 is CASSLGGGVLGNTQYF. CDR3 sequence (DNA): TGCGCCAGCAGCTTAGGGGGGGGCGTCCTGGGAAATACGCAGTATTTT.

This clone appeared a single time. The rearrangement joins TRBV6-1 to TRBJ2-1, with 8 positions matching TRBD1. The germline CDR1 and CDR2 sequences are MNHNS and SASEGT. The V segment lost 0 bases and the J segment 6 bases; nucleotides outside the gene matches: 7. CDR3 length: 16 amino acids. In nucleotides, the CDR3 is TGTGCCAGCAGTGAAGCGTGGACAGGGACTCCCAATGAGCAGTTCTTC. This gives the protein CASSEAWTGTPNEQFF.

This clone was recorded only once. The chain has TRBV18 and TRBJ2-1, with 13 bases that match TRBD2. The CDR3 loop spans 15 amino acids. Germline trimming cut 2 bases from V and 10 bases from J; bases unmatched to any gene: 5. In germline, CDR1 is KGHSH, CDR2 LQKENI. This CDR3 reads CASSPMGLAGQEQFF. The CDR3 DNA sequence: TGTGCCAGCTCACCAATGGGACTAGCGGGGCAAGAGCAGTTCTTC. Drawing the rest from reference TRBV18 and TRBJ2-1, the complete variable domain is NAGVMQNPRHLVRRRGQEARLRCSPMKGHSHVYWYRQLPEEGLKFMVYLQKENIIDESGMPKERFSAEFPKEGPSILRIQQVVRGDSAAYFCASSPMGLAGQEQFFGPGTRLTVL.

Points on this clone: One end of the junction is discordant with germline, which a read error may explain. This sequence joins TRBV4-1 and TRBJ2-7, with D tentatively TRBD2 (7 bases). The germline V gene has CDR1 MGHRA and CDR2 YSYEKL. This CDR3 spans 12 amino acids. CDR3 region: CASSSQGREQCF. The CDR3 DNA follows: TGCGCCAGCAGCTCCCAGGGGAGGGAGCAGTGCTTC.

V is TRBV19 and J is TRBJ1-3; D not certain. This CDR3 has 15 amino acids. The germline V gene encodes CDR1 LNHDA and CDR2 SQIVND (reference sequence). V lost 2 bases to trimming and J lost 2 bases, with 10 bases between them. Here the CDR3 reads CASSILIHPGNTIYF. In DNA form, the CDR3 reads TGTGCCAGTAGTATATTGATCCATCCTGGAAACACCATATATTTT.

The V and J genes are TRBV9 and TRBJ1-3; D is undetermined. This CDR3 is built from 11 residues. V was cut by 2 bases and J by 12 bases, with 9 bases left in between. CDR1 is SGDLS, CDR2 YYNGEE, per germline. The CDR3 protein is CASSVQAVIYF. The CDR3 DNA is TGTGCCAGCAGCGTGCAAGCGGTCATATATTTT.

The V gene is TRBV19, the J gene TRBJ2-1; 16 bases line up with TRBD2. Per germline, CDR1 LNHDA and CDR2 SQIVND (reference sequence). This CDR3 spans 18 amino acids. J was trimmed by 3 bases and V by 6 bases; bases with no gene match: 8. CDR3: CASSAGTSGRGLYNEQFF. Here the CDR3 DNA reads TGTGCCAGTAGCGCCGGGACTAGCGGGAGGGGCCTCTACAATGAGCAGTTCTTC.

This clone was counted between two and nine times. V gene TRBV13 combines with J gene TRBJ2-1, with D hard to call. V lost 8 bases to trimming and J lost 8 bases, with 13 bases between them. This CDR3 has 12 residues. Germline-derived CDR1 and CDR2 are PRHDT and FYEKMQ (reference sequence). The CDR3 here is CASGLGSDEQFF. In DNA form, the CDR3 reads TGTGCCAGCGGTTTAGGGTCGGATGAGCAGTTCTTC.

The chain employs TRBV5-1 and TRBJ2-3, with no clear D. Germline CDR1 and CDR2: SGHRS and YFSETQ. This CDR3 comprises 11 residues. Trimming shortened V by 4 bases and J by 4 bases, and 4 bases separated the two germline ends. This chain's CDR3 is CASSGSDTQYF. In DNA form, the CDR3 reads TGCGCCAGCAGCGGCTCAGATACGCAGTATTTT. Complete variable domain (other parts from reference TRBV5-1 and TRBJ2-3): KAGVTQTPRYLIKTRGQQVTLSCSPISGHRSVSWYQQTPGQGLQFLFEYFSETQRNKGNFPGRFSGRQFSNSRSEMNVSTLELGDSALYLCASSGSDTQYFGPGTRLTVL.

The chain is built from TRBV5-1 and TRBJ2-3; TRBD1 agrees at 8 bases. This CDR3 has 15 residues. The V segment lost 3 bases and the J segment 3 bases; nucleotides outside the gene matches: 6. CDR1 is SGHRS and CDR2 is YFSETQ in the germline V gene. This CDR3 reads CASSWTGSRTDTQYF. DNA of the CDR3: TGCGCCAGCAGCTGGACAGGGTCGCGGACAGATACGCAGTATTTT. The variable domain in full, completed from reference TRBV5-1 and TRBJ2-3, reads KAGVTQTPRYLIKTRGQQVTLSCSPISGHRSVSWYQQTPGQGLQFLFEYFSETQRNKGNFPGRFSGRQFSNSRSEMNVSTLELGDSALYLCASSWTGSRTDTQYFGPGTRLTVL.

The rearrangement uses TRBV6-1 and TRBJ1-6, with unresolved D. Germline V lookup: CDR1 MNHNS, CDR2 SASEGT. This CDR3 region has 16 residues. Trimming pared 2 bases from V and 7 bases from J, leaving 15 bases between. The CDR3 DNA sequence: TGTGCCAGCAGTGAATTTGCGGCTTACGGGAATTCACCCCTCCACTTT. It encodes CASSEFAAYGNSPLHF.

The V and J genes are TRBV5-4 and TRBJ1-2; D is perhaps TRBD1 (5 bases). Germline V gives CDR1 SGHNT, CDR2 YYREEE (reference sequence). V shed 7 bases and J shed 8 bases, with 21 bases lying between them. This CDR3 region has 14 residues. CDR3 in DNA: TGTGCCAGCGGCGATATGACAGCGTATACGGGCTACACCTTC. Its translation is CASGDMTAYTGYTF.

The chain is built from TRBV6-6 and TRBJ1-4, with D maybe TRBD1 (5 bases). Per germline, CDR1 MNHNY and CDR2 SVGAGI (reference sequence). This CDR3 has 16 residues. Trimming took off 3 bases at V and 5 bases at J, with 16 bases between the two ends. This chain's CDR3 is CASSYIFPGRNEKLFF. Here the CDR3 DNA reads TGTGCCAGCAGTTATATTTTTCCAGGGCGAAATGAAAAACTGTTTTTT.

The table lists this clone with a count of one. The rearrangement joins TRBV5-1 to TRBJ1-1, with 7 positions matching TRBD1. The germline V gene has CDR1 SGHRS and CDR2 YFSETQ. This CDR3 has 15 residues. V dropped 7 bases and J dropped 0; count of bases not matched to a gene: 9. CDR3 in amino acids: CASGTEISMNTEAFF. DNA of the CDR3: TGCGCCAGCGGGACAGAGATCTCAATGAACACTGAAGCTTTCTTT.

This chain links TRBV19 with TRBJ2-7, with D perhaps matching TRBD1 (5 bases). The germline V and J ends were trimmed by 1 base and 0 bases, with 10 bases remaining between them. Looked up from germline, CDR1 is LNHDA and CDR2 is SQIVND (reference sequence). CDR3 length equals 15 residues. The CDR3 region is CASSIGQTGSYEQYF. CDR3 in DNA: TGTGCCAGTAGTATAGGACAGACCGGCTCCTACGAGCAGTACTTC.

The chain combines TRBV30 with TRBJ1-5; D might be TRBD1 (5 bases). Germline V gives CDR1 GTSNPN, CDR2 SVGIG (reference sequence). The CDR3 loop spans 19 amino acids. The V end was cut by 0 bases, the J end by 0 bases, with 21 bases between. The CDR3 protein is CAWSVTPRGGTYSNQPQHF. In DNA form, the CDR3 reads TGTGCCTGGAGTGTAACCCCTCGGGGAGGGACGTATAGCAATCAGCCCCAGCATTTT.

The chain combines TRBV2 with TRBJ1-1, with 10 bases identical to TRBD1. V trimming: 7 bases; J trimming: 0 bases; junction bases outside the gene matches: 8. The CDR3 runs to 16 residues. The germline gives CDR1 SNHLY, CDR2 FYNNEI. This CDR3 reads CASNPDRGFMNTEAFF. Here the CDR3 DNA reads TGTGCCAGCAACCCGGACAGGGGGTTCATGAACACTGAAGCTTTCTTT.

The table lists this clone with a count of one. This chain connects TRBV10-2 to TRBJ1-4; D is possibly TRBD1 (6 bases). There are 16 residues in the CDR3. The germline gives CDR1 WSHSY, CDR2 SAAADI. V gave up 4 bases and J gave up 4 bases, with 16 bases separating them. The CDR3 region has the DNA TGCGCCAGCAGTGGAAGAGTGGGGGGCTATAATGAAAAACTGTTTTTT. This gives the protein CASSGRVGGYNEKLFF.

This rearrangement joins TRBV6-5 to TRBJ2-2, with a weak D call TRBD2 (5 bases). The V end was cut by 6 bases, the J end by 2 bases, with 13 bases between. Germline CDR1 reads MNHEY; CDR2 reads SVGAGI. There are 15 residues in the CDR3. In nucleotides, the CDR3 is TGTGCCAGCAGCCCGCTGCGGGTTAACACCGGGGAGCTGTTTTTT. As protein: CASSPLRVNTGELFF.

The rearrangement joins TRBV19 to TRBJ1-5; D gene ambiguous. Germline values: CDR1 LNHDA, CDR2 SQIVND (reference sequence). This CDR3 spans 14 amino acids. Trimming took off 2 bases at V and 7 bases at J, with 12 bases between the two ends. This CDR3 is CASSIWGSGQPQHF. DNA for the CDR3: TGTGCCAGTAGTATATGGGGATCCGGGCAGCCCCAGCATTTT.